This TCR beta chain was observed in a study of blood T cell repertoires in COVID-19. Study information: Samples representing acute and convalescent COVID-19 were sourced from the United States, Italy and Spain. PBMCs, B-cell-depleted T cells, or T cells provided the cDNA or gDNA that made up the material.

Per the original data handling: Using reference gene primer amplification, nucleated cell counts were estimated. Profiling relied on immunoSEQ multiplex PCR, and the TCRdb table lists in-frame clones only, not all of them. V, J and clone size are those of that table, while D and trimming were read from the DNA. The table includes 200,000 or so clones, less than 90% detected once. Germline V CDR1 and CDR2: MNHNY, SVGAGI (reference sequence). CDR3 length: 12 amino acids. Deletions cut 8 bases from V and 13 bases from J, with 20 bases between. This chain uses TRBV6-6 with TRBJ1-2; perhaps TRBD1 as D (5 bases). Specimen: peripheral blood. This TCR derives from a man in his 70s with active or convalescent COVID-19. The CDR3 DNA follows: TGTGCCAGCCTTGTCGGGGGGTCAGGATTCACCTTC. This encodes CASLVGGSGFTF.